This paragraph covers one T cell receptor (beta chain) sequence. In germline, CDR1 is SGHTA, CDR2 FQGNSA. The CDR3 has 13 amino acids. A single record per CDR3 protein comes from TCRdb applying MiXCR to the PCR reads. The sample lists about 10,000 distinct CDR3 sequences; 58% were seen once. The sample originates from a study of tumor-infiltrating lymphocytes in oesophageal squamous cell carcinoma. Sequencing input: esophageal tumor tissue. This clonotype was obtained from a female donor with esophageal squamous cell carcinoma. This chain links TRBV7-2 with TRBJ2-5; tentative D call: TRBD2 (6 bases). TRBJ2-7 explains the end of the DNA better; the J call may be wrong. The CDR3 sequence: CASSLGRVYEQYF. The CDR3 DNA sequence: TGTGCCAGCAGCTTAGGGAGGGTGTACGAGCAGTACTTC.